These 24 T cell receptor beta chains share one sample of origin, sequenced in a study of read filtering for tumor transcriptome and immune sequencing. From roughly 0.4 ug of RNA, a library with molecular barcoded alpha/delta and beta/gamma adaptors was made. One entry per CDR3 protein, called by TCRdb with MiXCR from the reads. Of about 35,000 distinct CDR3 sequences in the sample, 14% were seen once. The source material was a population of CD138-negative cells sorted from bone marrow. The origin of the receptors is a donor aged 40 or older with multiple myeloma.

This clonotype was recorded many times. This sequence joins TRBV7-9 and TRBJ2-1; D is unresolved. The V gene's germline CDR1 is SEHNR and CDR2 FQNEAQ (reference sequence). CDR3 length: 13 residues. The ends were cut back, 1 base at V and 1 base at J, with 2 bases in the middle. The CDR3 coding sequence is TGTGCCAGCAGCTTAGAGTCCTACAATGAGCAGTTCTTC. Its translation is CASSLESYNEQFF. The whole variable domain, filled in from reference TRBV7-9 and TRBJ2-1, reads DTGVSQNPRHKITKRGQNVTFRCDPISEHNRLYWYRQTLGQGPEFLTYFQNEAQLEKSRLLSDRFSAERPKGSFSTLEIQRTEQGDSAMYLCASSLESYNEQFFGPGTRLTVL.

There are many counts of this clonotype. The chain carries TRBV5-1 and TRBJ2-2; 9 bases line up with TRBD2. The germline V gene encodes CDR1 SGHRS and CDR2 YFSETQ. The CDR3 spans 16 residues. The ends lost 2 bases at V and 1 base at J; junction bases unmatched: 3. For the CDR3, the DNA is TGCGCCAGCAGCTTTAGGACTAGCGAGAACACCGGGGAGCTGTTTTTT. Translating gives CASSFRTSENTGELFF.

This clonotype was detected many times. The V and J genes are TRBV6-1 and TRBJ1-5; 8 nucleotides agree with TRBD1. V lost 2 bases and J lost 7; bases outside the gene matches: 4. The CDR3 sequence is 14 residues long. Germline assignment: CDR1 MNHNS and CDR2 SASEGT. The CDR3 DNA is TGTGCCAGCAGTGAATCAGGGGGCGGACAGCCCCAGCATTTT. As protein: CASSESGGGQPQHF.

There are many counts of this clonotype. The chain employs TRBV2 and TRBJ1-2; D unclear. Germline-derived CDR1 and CDR2 are SNHLY and FYNNEI. Trimming shortened V by 8 bases and J by 10 bases, and 17 bases separated the two germline ends. The CDR3 covers 12 residues. CDR3 DNA sequence: TGTGCCAGCTTGAAGGGATCATCCGTCTACACCTTC. Translation gives CASLKGSSVYTF.

Many counts were recorded for this clonotype. The chain uses TRBV28 and TRBJ2-1; D is uncertain. CDR1 MDHEN and CDR2 SYDVKM come from the germline V gene. The CDR3 sequence is 11 residues long. V lost 6 bases to trimming and J lost 5 bases, with 5 bases between them. The CDR3 DNA reads TGTGCCAGCAGCCATAACAATGAGCAGTTCTTC. This gives the protein CASSHNNEQFF.

This clonotype was detected many times. This chain uses TRBV7-6 with TRBJ2-7; perhaps TRBD1 as D (6 bases). This CDR3 is 14 amino acids long. The V and J ends lost 5 bases and 3 bases respectively, with 14 bases between them. The germline CDR1 and CDR2 sequences are SGHVS and FNYEAQ. The CDR3 here is CASSRSTGLYEQYF. The CDR3 DNA reads as TGTGCCAGCAGCCGGTCGACAGGACTCTACGAGCAGTACTTC.

The table lists this clonotype with many counts. This chain connects TRBV11-3 to TRBJ2-2; D is uncertain. Germline V gene data show CDR1 as SGHNT and CDR2 as YENEEA. V lost 4 bases to trimming and J lost 1 base, with 7 bases between them. This CDR3 region has 14 residues. The CDR3: CASSYHQNTGELFF. The CDR3 DNA reads as TGTGCCAGCAGCTACCACCAGAACACCGGGGAGCTGTTTTTT.

This clonotype has at least ten counts. This rearrangement joins TRBV19 to TRBJ2-7, with TRBD2 matching 13 bases. The germline CDR1 and CDR2 sequences are LNHDA and SQIVND (reference sequence). Trimming removed 6 bases from V and 2 bases from J; junction bases left unmatched: 4. The CDR3 runs 15 residues. The CDR3 DNA follows: TGTGCCAGTAGGAGGACTAGCGGGAGCACCTACGAGCAGTACTTC. This gives the protein CASRRTSGSTYEQYF.

This clonotype was recorded at least ten times. V and J are TRBV12-3 or TRBV12-4 and TRBJ1-1; tentative D call: TRBD1 (5 bases). The CDR3 contains 15 residues. The V end was cut by 6 bases, the J end by 5 bases, with 19 bases between. The CDR3 here is CASSPTPGGLTEAFF. The CDR3 bases are TGTGCCAGCAGCCCAACCCCCGGGGGTTTAACTGAAGCTTTCTTT.

At least ten counts were recorded for this clonotype. The chain carries TRBV7-9 and TRBJ2-1; D uncertain. CDR1 is SEHNR, CDR2 FQNEAQ, per germline (reference sequence). The V end lost 0 bases, the J end lost 6 bases, and 12 bases lay between the germline ends. The CDR3 contains 15 residues. The CDR3 coding sequence is TGTGCCAGCAGCTTAGCGCGTGACCTCGGCAATGAGCAGTTCTTC. Translated, it gives CASSLARDLGNEQFF.

This clonotype was detected ten times or more. J is TRBJ2-3 and V is TRBV4-1; 13 bases match TRBD2. Germline CDR1 and CDR2: MGHRA and YSYEKL. This CDR3 has 24 amino acids. Trimming at V came to 0 bases and at J to 0 bases, leaving 21 bases not matched to a gene. The CDR3: CASSQDPHRLAGGTMISSTDTQYF. The CDR3, as DNA: TGCGCCAGCAGCCAAGATCCCCATAGACTAGCGGGGGGCACCATGATATCTAGCACAGATACGCAGTATTTT.

This clonotype was recorded many times. The rearrangement uses TRBV14 and TRBJ1-1; 10 bases match TRBD1. Looked up from germline, CDR1 is SGHDN and CDR2 is FVKESK. Germline trimming cut 5 bases from V and 3 bases from J; bases unmatched to any gene: 3. The CDR3 totals 14 residues. In DNA form, the CDR3 reads TGTGCCAGCAGCGACAGGGGGCCAGACACTGAAGCTTTCTTT. Amino acids: CASSDRGPDTEAFF.

This clonotype was seen ten or more times. This sequence joins TRBV5-6 and TRBJ1-2; D is unresolved. The CDR3 length is 13 residues. Trimming pared 0 bases from V and 4 bases from J, leaving 7 bases between. Per the germline V gene, CDR1 is SGHDT and CDR2 is YYEEEE. The chain's CDR3 is CASSLDVGYGYTF. The DNA of the CDR3 is TGTGCCAGCAGCTTGGACGTAGGCTATGGCTACACCTTC.

This clonotype was recorded at least ten times. The chain links TRBV6-2 or TRBV6-3 to TRBJ2-3; D not resolved. The CDR3 runs to 15 residues. V shed 2 bases and J shed 3 bases, with 12 bases lying between them. Germline V lookup: CDR1 MNHEY, CDR2 SVGEGT. CDR3 amino acids: CASSYHLQSTDTQYF. The CDR3 DNA sequence: TGTGCCAGCAGTTACCACCTCCAGAGTACAGATACGCAGTATTTT.

This clonotype was detected ten times or more. The V gene is TRBV27, the J gene TRBJ2-7; perhaps TRBD1 as D (7 bases). Trimming stripped 5 bases from V and 8 bases from J, with 28 bases between. The CDR3 covers 17 residues. Per the germline V gene, CDR1 is MNHEY and CDR2 is SMNVEV (reference sequence). CDR3 protein: CASSPQGRDRARGKQYF. The CDR3 DNA reads TGTGCCAGCAGTCCACAAGGGAGAGACAGGGCGCGGGGAAAGCAGTACTTC.

This clonotype came up many times. The V call is TRBV9, the J call TRBJ1-4; D is uncertain. Germline V CDR1 and CDR2: SGDLS, YYNGEE. This CDR3 has 15 amino acids. V was pared by 0 bases and J by 8 bases, with 14 bases between. The CDR3 is CASSVEPSLKEKLFF. The CDR3 region has the DNA TGTGCCAGCAGCGTAGAACCCTCCCTAAAAGAAAAACTGTTTTTT.

In this sample, this clonotype turned up a few times. One base away lies a much larger clone, so this may be a sequencing read error. V and J are TRBV30 and TRBJ1-5; weak D call: TRBD1 (6 bases). This CDR3 has 15 residues. Germline lookup yields CDR1 GTSNPN and CDR2 SVGIG (reference sequence). The CDR3: CAWSVPLGGNQTQHF. The CDR3 DNA follows: TGTGCCTGGAGTGTACCTTTGGGGGGCAATCAGACCCAGCATTTT.

This clonotype was seen many times. V usage is TRBV12-3 or TRBV12-4 and J usage is TRBJ1-1, with D uncertain. The CDR3 sequence is 13 residues long. V was pared by 3 bases and J by 10 bases, with 15 bases between. CDR3 region: CASSFEEGLPAFF. The CDR3 DNA follows: TGTGCCAGCAGTTTTGAAGAGGGCCTCCCAGCTTTCTTT.

As regards this clonotype: This may come from a read error, since a much larger clone is one base off. This chain connects TRBV29-1 to TRBJ1-1, with 7 bases fitting TRBD1. The germline V gene has CDR1 SQVTM and CDR2 ANQGSEA. The CDR3 consists of 14 residues. The CDR3 DNA reads as TGCGGCGTTACAATAGGGGGCTCCAACACTGAAGCTTTCTTT. It specifies CGVTIGGSNTEAFF.

This clonotype has a handful of counts. A read error may be the cause here, since a much bigger clone is one base away. The V gene is TRBV6-1, the J gene TRBJ2-2, with 13 bases lining up with TRBD2. The CDR3 contains 19 residues. Germline V gene sequence: CDR1 MNHNS, CDR2 SASEGT. The CDR3 DNA sequence: TGTGCCGGCAGAGTCGAGACTAGCGGGAGGCTTACGAACACCGGGGAGCTGTTTTTT. Encoded protein: CAGRVETSGRLTNTGELFF.

At least ten counts were recorded for this clonotype. The DNA for the CDR3 is TGCGCCTGCGGACAGGGGTCTGTCAAAAACATTCAGTACTTC. Its protein is CACGQGSVKNIQYF. The V gene is TRBV23-1, the J gene TRBJ2-4, with 9 bases identical to TRBD1. TRBV23-1 is designated an ORF whose function remains uncertain. J lost 3 bases, V lost 11 bases, and 8 bases had no gene match. The CDR3 is 14 residues long.

Many counts were recorded for this clonotype. This chain links TRBV7-9 with TRBJ2-1; D gene ambiguous. V was pared by 8 bases and J by 15 bases, with 14 bases between. Per germline, CDR1 SEHNR and CDR2 FQNEAQ (reference sequence). The CDR3 has 10 residues. The CDR3 is CASPDPPGFF. The CDR3 coding sequence is TGTGCCAGCCCGGACCCCCCGGGGTTCTTC.

This clonotype was recorded at least ten times. This sequence joins TRBV7-9 and TRBJ2-3, with TRBD2 matching 7 bases. The CDR3 spans 15 residues. In germline, CDR1 is SEHNR, CDR2 FQNEAQ (reference sequence). V trimming: 3 bases; J trimming: 4 bases; junction bases outside the gene matches: 7. Here the CDR3 reads CASSLGLLAADTQYF. In DNA, the CDR3 is TGTGCCAGCAGCTTGGGACTACTTGCCGCAGATACGCAGTATTTT.

In its sample, this clonotype was seen many times. This chain joins TRBV15 and TRBJ1-1; weak D call: TRBD1 (5 bases). The CDR3 consists of 14 residues. The V and J ends lost 4 bases and 11 bases respectively, with 20 bases between them. Looked up from germline, CDR1 is LNHNV and CDR2 is YYDKDF (reference sequence). Here the CDR3 DNA reads TGTGCCACCAGCACCCAAGCAGGGAACGGGATGGCTTTCTTT. It codes for CATSTQAGNGMAFF. Looking up the rest from reference TRBV15 and TRBJ1-1 gives the full variable domain: DAMVIQNPRYQVTQFGKPVTLSCSQTLNHNVMYWYQQKSSQAPKLLFHYYDKDFNNEADTPDNFQSRRPNTSFCFLDIRSPGLGDTAMYLCATSTQAGNGMAFFGQGTRLTVV.